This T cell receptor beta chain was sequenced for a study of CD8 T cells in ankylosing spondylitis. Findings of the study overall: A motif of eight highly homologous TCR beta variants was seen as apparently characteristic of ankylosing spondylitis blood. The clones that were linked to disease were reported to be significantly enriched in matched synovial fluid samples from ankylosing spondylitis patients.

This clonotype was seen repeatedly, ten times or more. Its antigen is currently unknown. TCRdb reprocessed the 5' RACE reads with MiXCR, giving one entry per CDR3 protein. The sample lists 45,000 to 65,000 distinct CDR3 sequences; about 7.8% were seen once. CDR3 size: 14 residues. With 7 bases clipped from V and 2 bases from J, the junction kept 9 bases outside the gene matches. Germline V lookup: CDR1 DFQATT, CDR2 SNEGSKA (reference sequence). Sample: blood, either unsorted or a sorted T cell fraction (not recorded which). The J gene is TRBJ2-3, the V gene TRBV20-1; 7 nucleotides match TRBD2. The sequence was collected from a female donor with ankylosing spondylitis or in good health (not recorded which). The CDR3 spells CSVGTISYTDTQYF. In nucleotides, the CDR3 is TGCAGTGTTGGGACTATTTCTTACACAGATACGCAGTATTTT.